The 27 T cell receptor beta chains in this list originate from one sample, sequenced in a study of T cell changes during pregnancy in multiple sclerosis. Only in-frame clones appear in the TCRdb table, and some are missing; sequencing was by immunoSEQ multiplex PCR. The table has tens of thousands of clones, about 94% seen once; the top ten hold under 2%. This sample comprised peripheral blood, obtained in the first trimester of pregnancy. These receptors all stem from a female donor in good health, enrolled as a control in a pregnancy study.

The CDR3 spells CASSQGLAGGRSHEQYF. CDR3 sequence (DNA): TGTGCCAGCAGCCAGGGACTAGCGGGAGGAAGGTCCCACGAGCAGTACTTC. The chain recombines TRBV11-3 with TRBJ2-7; the match to TRBD2 covers 15 bases. Germline-derived CDR1 and CDR2 are SGHNT and YENEEA. Trimming removed 5 bases from V and 5 bases from J; junction bases left unmatched: 10. The CDR3 spans 17 residues.

This CDR3 reads CASSPLDSYNEQFF. The CDR3, as DNA: TGTGCCAGCTCACCACTGGACAGTTACAATGAGCAGTTCTTC. The V gene is TRBV18, the J gene TRBJ2-1; D may be TRBD1 (6 bases). CDR3 size: 14 residues. With 1 base removed from V and 4 bases from J, the gap between germline ends came to 8 bases. Per the germline V gene, CDR1 is KGHSH and CDR2 is LQKENI.

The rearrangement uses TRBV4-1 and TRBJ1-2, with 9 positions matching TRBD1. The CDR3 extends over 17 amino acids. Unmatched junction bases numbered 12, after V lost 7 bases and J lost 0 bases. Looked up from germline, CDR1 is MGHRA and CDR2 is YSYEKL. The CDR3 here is CASTIDPGTGTNYGYTF. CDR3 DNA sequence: TGCGCCAGCACCATCGACCCTGGGACAGGGACTAACTATGGCTACACCTTC.

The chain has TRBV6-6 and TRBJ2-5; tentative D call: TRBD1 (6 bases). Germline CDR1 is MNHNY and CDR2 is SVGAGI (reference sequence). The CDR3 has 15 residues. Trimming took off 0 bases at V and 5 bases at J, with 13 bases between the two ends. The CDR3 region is CASSYSTAQGETQYF. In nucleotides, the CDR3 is TGTGCCAGCAGTTACTCCACAGCGCAGGGGGAGACCCAGTACTTC.

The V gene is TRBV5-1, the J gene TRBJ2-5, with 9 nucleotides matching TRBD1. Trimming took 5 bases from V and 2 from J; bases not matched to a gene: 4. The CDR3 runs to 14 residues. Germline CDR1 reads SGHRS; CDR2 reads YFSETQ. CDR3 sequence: CASSSGTGQETQYF. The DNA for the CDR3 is TGCGCCAGCAGTTCCGGGACAGGGCAAGAGACCCAGTACTTC.

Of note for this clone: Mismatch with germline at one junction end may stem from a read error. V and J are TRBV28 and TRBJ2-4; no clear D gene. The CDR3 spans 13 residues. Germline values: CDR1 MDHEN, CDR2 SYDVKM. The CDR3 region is CASSLRHLTRLDF. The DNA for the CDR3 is TGTGCCAGCAGTTTACGTCACTTAACTCGCCTCGACTTC.

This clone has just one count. DNA of the CDR3: TGTGCCAGCAGCTCGGGGGGGGCAGATACGCAGTATTTT. Protein product: CASSSGGADTQYF. The rearrangement uses TRBV7-7 and TRBJ2-3, with 8 bases matching TRBD2. Looked up from germline, CDR1 is SSHAT and CDR2 is FNYEAQ (reference sequence). The length of the CDR3 is 13 residues. J gave up 4 bases and V 4 bases, and 1 base lay outside the gene matches.

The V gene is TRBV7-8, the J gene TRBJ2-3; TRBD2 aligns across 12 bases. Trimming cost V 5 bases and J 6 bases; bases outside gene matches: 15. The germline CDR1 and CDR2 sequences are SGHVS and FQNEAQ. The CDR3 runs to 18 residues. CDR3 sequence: CASSPIGASGRAPDTQYF. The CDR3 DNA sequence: TGTGCCAGCAGCCCGATAGGGGCTAGCGGGAGGGCCCCGGATACGCAGTATTTT.

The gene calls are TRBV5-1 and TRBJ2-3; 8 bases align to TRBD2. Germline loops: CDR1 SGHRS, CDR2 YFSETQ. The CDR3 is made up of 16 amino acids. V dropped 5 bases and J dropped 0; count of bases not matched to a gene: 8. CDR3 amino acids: CASSLGGAASTDTQYF. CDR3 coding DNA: TGCGCCAGCAGTCTCGGGGGGGCAGCTAGCACAGATACGCAGTATTTT. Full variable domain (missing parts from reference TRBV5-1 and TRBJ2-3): KAGVTQTPRYLIKTRGQQVTLSCSPISGHRSVSWYQQTPGQGLQFLFEYFSETQRNKGNFPGRFSGRQFSNSRSEMNVSTLELGDSALYLCASSLGGAASTDTQYFGPGTRLTVL.

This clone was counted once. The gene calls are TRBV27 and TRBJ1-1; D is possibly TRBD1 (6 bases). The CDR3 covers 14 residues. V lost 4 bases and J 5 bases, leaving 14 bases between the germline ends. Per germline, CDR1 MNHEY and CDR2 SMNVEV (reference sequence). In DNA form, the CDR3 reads TGTGCCAGCAGTTGGATAGGGGGTTTTACTGAAGCTTTCTTT. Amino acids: CASSWIGGFTEAFF.

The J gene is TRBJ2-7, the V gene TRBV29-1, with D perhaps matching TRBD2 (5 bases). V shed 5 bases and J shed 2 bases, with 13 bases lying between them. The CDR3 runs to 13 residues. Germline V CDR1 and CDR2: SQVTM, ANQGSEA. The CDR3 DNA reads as TGCAGCGTTTCAGATTACGGGACCTACGAGCAGTACTTC. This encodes CSVSDYGTYEQYF.

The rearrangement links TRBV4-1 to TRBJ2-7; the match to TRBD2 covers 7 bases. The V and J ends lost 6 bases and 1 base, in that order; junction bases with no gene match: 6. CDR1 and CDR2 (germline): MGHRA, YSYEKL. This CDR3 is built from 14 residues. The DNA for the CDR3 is TGCGCCAGCAGTTTTTCTAGCGGTTCCTACGAGCAGTACTTC. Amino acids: CASSFSSGSYEQYF.

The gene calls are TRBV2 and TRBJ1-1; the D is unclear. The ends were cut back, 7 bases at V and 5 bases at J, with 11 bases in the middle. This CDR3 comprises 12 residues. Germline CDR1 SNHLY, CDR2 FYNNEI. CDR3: CASTKGGTEAFF. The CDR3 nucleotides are TGTGCCAGCACTAAGGGCGGGACTGAAGCTTTCTTT.

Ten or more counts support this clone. CDR3 in DNA: TGTGCCAGCAGCCCTGGGACTAGCGGGAGTTTACCCTACGAGCAGTACTTC. This codes for CASSPGTSGSLPYEQYF. The gene calls are TRBV11-1 and TRBJ2-7; 14 bases match TRBD2. The CDR3 contains 17 residues. After removal of 5 bases from V and 2 bases from J, the junction contained 8 bases not matched to a gene. The germline CDR1 and CDR2 sequences are SGHAT and FQDESV (reference sequence).

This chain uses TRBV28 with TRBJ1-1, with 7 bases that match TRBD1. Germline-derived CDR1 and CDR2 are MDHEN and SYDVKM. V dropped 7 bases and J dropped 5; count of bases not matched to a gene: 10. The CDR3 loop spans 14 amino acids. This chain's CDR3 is CASTNRGRGTEAFF. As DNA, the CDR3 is TGTGCCAGCACCAACAGGGGACGAGGGACTGAAGCTTTCTTT.

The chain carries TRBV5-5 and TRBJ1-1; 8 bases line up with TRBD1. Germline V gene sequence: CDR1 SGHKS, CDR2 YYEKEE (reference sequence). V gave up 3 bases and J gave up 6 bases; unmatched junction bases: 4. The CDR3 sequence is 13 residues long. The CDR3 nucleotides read TGTGCCAGCAGCTCCTCAGGGGGCGCTGAAGCTTTCTTT. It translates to CASSSSGGAEAFF.

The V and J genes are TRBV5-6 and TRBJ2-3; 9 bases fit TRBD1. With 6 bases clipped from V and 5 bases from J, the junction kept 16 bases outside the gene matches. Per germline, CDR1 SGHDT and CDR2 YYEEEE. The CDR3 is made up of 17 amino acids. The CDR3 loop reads CASTLYRGRGDKDTQYF. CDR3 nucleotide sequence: TGTGCCAGCACCCTTTACAGGGGGCGAGGGGACAAAGATACGCAGTATTTT.

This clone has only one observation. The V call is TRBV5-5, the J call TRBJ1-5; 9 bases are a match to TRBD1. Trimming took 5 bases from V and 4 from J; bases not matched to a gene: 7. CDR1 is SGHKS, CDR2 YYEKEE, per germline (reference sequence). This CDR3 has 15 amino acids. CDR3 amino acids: CASRLTDRGNQPQHF. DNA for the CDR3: TGTGCCAGCAGGTTAACGGACAGGGGAAATCAGCCCCAGCATTTT.

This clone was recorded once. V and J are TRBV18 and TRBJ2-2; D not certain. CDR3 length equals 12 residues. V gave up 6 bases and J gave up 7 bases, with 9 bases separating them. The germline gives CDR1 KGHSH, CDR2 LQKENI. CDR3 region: CASSPSSGELFF. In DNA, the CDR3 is TGTGCCAGCTCCCCCTCCAGCGGGGAGCTGTTTTTT.

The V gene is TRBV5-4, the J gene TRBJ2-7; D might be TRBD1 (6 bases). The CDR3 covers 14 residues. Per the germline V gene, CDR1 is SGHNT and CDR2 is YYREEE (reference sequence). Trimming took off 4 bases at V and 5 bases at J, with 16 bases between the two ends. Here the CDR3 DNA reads TGTGCCAGCAGCCCAAAAAAAACAGGGAACGAGCAGTACTTC. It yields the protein CASSPKKTGNEQYF.

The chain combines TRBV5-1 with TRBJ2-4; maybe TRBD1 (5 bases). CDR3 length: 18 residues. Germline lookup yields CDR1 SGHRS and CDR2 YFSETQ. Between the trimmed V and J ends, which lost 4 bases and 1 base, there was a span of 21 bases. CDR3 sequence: CASSQTPGNLAAKNIQYF. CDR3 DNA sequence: TGCGCCAGCAGCCAGACGCCAGGGAACTTGGCGGCCAAAAACATTCAGTACTTC.

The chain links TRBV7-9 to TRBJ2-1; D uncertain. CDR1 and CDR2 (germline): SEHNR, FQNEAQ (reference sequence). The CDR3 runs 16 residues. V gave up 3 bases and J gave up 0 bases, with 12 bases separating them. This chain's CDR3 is CASSLAAPSSYNEQFF. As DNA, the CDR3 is TGTGCCAGCAGCTTGGCAGCGCCGAGCTCCTACAATGAGCAGTTCTTC.

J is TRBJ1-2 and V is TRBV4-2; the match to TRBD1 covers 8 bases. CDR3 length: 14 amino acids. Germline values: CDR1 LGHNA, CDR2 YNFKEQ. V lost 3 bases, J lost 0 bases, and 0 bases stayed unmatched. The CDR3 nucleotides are TGTGCCAGCAGCCAGGGACAGGCTAACTATGGCTACACCTTC. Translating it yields CASSQGQANYGYTF.

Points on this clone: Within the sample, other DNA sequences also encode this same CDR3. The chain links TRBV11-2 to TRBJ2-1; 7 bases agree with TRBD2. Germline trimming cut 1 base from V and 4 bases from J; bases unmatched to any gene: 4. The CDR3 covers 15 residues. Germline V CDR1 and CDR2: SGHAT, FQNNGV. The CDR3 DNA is TGTGCCAGCAGCTTAGGGCTAGCGGATTACAATGAGCAGTTCTTC. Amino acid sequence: CASSLGLADYNEQFF.

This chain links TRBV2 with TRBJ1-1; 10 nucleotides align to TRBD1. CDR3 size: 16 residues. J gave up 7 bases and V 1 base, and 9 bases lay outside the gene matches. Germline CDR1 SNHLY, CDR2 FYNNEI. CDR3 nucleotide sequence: TGTGCCAGCAGTGAAGGACGAGGACAGGGGGTGTTTGAAGCTTTCTTT. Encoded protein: CASSEGRGQGVFEAFF.

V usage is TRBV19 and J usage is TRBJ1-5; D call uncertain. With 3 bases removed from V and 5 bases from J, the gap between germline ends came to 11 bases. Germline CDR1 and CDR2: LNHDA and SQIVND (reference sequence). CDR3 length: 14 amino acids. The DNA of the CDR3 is TGTGCCAGTAGTATGGAGGTGGCATATCAGCCCCAGCATTTT. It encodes CASSMEVAYQPQHF.

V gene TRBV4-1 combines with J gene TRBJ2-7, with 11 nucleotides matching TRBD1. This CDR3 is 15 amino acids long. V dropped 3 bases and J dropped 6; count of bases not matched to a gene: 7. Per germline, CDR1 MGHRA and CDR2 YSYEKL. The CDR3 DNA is TGCGCCAGCAGCCAGGCTGGACAGGGGGCAGGCGAGCAGTACTTC. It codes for CASSQAGQGAGEQYF.